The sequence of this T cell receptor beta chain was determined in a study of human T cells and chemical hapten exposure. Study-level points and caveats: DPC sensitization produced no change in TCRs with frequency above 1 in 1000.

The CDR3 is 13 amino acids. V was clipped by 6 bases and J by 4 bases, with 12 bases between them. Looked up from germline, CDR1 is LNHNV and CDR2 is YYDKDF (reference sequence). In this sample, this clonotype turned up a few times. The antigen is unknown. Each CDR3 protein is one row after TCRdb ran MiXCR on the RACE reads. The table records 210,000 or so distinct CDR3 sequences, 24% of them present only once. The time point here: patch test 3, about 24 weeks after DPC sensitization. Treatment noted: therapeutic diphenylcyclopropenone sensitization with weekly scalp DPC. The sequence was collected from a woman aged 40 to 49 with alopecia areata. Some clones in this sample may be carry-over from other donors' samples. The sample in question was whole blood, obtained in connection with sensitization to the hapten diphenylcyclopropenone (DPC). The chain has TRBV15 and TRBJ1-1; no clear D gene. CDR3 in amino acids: CATSRIYGTEAFF. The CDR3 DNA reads TGTGCCACCAGTAGGATTTATGGCACTGAAGCTTTCTTT. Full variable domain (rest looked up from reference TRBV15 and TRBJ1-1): DAMVIQNPRYQVTQFGKPVTLSCSQTLNHNVMYWYQQKSSQAPKLLFHYYDKDFNNEADTPDNFQSRRPNTSFCFLDIRSPGLGDTAMYLCATSRIYGTEAFFGQGTRLTVV.